This paragraph covers one T cell receptor (beta chain) sequence. Its antigen is as yet unknown. The sample comes from a study of vaccination and CD4 T cells after COVID-19. Study-level background: Typically, post-vaccine samples were obtained a median approximately 75 days after dose two, within a range of 14 to 241. Cells were stimulated with overlapping spike peptides from SARS-CoV-2, HCoV-NL63, HCoV-OC43 and HCoV-229E. Study-level findings and limits: There were relatively few convalescent patients studied, and there were no early post-infection timepoints.

The treatment is: approximately 11-day PBMC culture with coronavirus spike peptide pools or control peptides (ViraFEST assay). Under the ViraFEST approach, antigen-specific T cells were expanded with peptide pools and TCRs subsequently sequenced. Sequencing of the DNA from cultured CD4+ T cells was carried out with the Oncomine TCR Beta short-read assay. A single record per CDR3 protein comes from TCRdb applying MiXCR to the PCR reads. The profile shows about 20,000 distinct CDR3 sequences, roughly three fifths of them singletons. This CDR3 is 14 amino acids long. The V gene's germline CDR1 is LNHNV and CDR2 YYDKDF (reference sequence). With 2 bases removed from V and 4 bases from J, the gap between germline ends came to 11 bases.

Source: CD4+ T cells from blood, cultured in vitro, taken after SARS-CoV-2 vaccination. The clonotype originates from a human donor who had recovered from COVID-19. The gene calls are TRBV15 and TRBJ2-5, with D unresolved. The CDR3 DNA sequence: TGTGCCACCAGCAGAACCCTTCCAGGAGAGACCCAGTACTTC. Encoded protein: CATSRTLPGETQYF.